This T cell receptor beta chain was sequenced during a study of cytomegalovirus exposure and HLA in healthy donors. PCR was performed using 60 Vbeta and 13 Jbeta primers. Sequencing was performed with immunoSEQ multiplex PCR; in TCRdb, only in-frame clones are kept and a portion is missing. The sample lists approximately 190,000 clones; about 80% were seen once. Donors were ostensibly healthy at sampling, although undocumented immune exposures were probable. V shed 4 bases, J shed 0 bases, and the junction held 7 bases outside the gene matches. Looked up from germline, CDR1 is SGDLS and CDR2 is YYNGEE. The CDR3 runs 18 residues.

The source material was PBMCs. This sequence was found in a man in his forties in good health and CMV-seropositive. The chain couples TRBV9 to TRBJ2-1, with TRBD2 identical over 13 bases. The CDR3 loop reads CASSTGTSGNPSYNEQFF. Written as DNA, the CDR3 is TGTGCCAGCAGCACAGGGACTAGCGGGAACCCCTCCTACAATGAGCAGTTCTTC.